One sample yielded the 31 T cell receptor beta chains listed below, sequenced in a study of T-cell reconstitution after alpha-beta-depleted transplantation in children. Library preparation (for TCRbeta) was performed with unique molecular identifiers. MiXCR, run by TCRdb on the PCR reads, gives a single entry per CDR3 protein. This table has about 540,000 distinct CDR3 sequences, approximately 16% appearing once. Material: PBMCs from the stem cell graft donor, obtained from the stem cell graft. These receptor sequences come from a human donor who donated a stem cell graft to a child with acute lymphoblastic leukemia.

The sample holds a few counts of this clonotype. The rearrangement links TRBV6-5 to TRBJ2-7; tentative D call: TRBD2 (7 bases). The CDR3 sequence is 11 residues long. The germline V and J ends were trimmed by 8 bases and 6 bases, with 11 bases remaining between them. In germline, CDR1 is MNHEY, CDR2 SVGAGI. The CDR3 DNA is TGTGCCAGCCGGGGGGACACCGAGCAGTACTTC. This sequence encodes CASRGDTEQYF.

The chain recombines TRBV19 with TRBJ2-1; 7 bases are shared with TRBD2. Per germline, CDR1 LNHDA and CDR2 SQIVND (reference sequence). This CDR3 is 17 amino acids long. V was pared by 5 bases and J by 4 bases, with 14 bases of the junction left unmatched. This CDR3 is CASSAPLEAGAYNEQFF. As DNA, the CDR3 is TGTGCCAGTAGTGCCCCGTTAGAGGCGGGAGCTTACAATGAGCAGTTCTTC.

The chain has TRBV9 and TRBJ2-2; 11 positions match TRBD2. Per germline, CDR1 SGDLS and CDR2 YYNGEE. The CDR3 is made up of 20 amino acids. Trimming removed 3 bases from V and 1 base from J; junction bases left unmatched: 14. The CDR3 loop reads CASSAGGTSGRRGNTGELFF. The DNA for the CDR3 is TGTGCCAGCAGCGCCGGGGGAACTAGCGGGAGACGGGGGAACACCGGGGAGCTGTTTTTT.

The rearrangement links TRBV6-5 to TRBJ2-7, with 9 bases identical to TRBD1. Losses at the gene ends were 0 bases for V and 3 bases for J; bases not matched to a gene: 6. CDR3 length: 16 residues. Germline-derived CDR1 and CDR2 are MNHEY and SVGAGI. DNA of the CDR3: TGTGCCAGCAGTTACTCCGTAATGGACAGGGGCTACGAGCAGTACTTC. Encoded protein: CASSYSVMDRGYEQYF.

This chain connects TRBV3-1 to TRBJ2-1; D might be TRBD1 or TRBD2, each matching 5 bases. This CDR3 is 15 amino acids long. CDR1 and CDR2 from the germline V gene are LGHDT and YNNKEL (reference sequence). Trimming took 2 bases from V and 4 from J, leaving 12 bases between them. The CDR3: CASSQPGPAYNEQFF. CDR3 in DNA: TGTGCCAGCAGCCAACCGGGGCCGGCTTACAATGAGCAGTTCTTC.

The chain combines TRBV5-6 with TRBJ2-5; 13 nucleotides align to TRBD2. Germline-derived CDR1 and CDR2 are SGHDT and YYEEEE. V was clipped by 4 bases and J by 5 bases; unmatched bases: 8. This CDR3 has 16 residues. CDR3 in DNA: TGTGCCAGCAGCCCGTGGACTAGCGGGAGCCACGAGACCCAGTACTTC. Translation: CASSPWTSGSHETQYF.

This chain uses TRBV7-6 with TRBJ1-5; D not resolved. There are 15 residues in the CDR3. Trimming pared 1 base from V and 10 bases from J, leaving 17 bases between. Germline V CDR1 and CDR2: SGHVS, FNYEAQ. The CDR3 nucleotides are TGTGCCAGCAGCTTAGGAGGACCCCAATCAGAACCCCAGCATTTT. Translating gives CASSLGGPQSEPQHF. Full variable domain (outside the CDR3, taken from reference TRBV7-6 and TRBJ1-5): GAGVSQSPRYKVTKRGQDVALRCDPISGHVSLYWYRQALGQGPEFLTYFNYEAQQDKSGLPNDRFSAERPEGSISTLTIQRTEQRDSAMYRCASSLGGPQSEPQHFGDGTRLSIL.

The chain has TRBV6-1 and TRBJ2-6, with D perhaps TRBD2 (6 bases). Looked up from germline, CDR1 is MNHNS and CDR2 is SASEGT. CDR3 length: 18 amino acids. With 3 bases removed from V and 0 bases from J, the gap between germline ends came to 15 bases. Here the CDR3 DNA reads TGTGCCAGCAGTGAGGAGGGGACTTACCGCTCTGGGGCCAACGTCCTGACTTTC. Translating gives CASSEEGTYRSGANVLTF.

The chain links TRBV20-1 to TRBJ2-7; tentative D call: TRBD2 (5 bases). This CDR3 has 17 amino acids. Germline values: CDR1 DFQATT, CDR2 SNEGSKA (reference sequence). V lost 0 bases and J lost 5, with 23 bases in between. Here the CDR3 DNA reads TGCAGTGCTAGAGACGGGGTAGCTGTTATGATAGGCGACGAGCAGTACTTC. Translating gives CSARDGVAVMIGDEQYF.

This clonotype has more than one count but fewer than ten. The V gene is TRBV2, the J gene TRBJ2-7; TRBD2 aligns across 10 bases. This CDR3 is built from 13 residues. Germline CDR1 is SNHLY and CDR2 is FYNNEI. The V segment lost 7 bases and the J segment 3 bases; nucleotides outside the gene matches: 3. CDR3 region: CASNGLADYEQYF. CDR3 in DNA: TGTGCCAGCAACGGACTAGCGGACTACGAGCAGTACTTC.

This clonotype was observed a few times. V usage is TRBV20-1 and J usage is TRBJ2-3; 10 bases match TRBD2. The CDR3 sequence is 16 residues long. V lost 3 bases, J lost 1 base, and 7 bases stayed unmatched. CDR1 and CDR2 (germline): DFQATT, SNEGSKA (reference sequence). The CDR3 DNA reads TGCAGTGCTAGTTCTCTAGCGGGGGTGGGCACAGATACGCAGTATTTT. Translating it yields CSASSLAGVGTDTQYF.

Here the CDR3 reads CASRRRTSGSDEQFF. The CDR3 coding sequence is TGTGCCAGCAGGAGACGGACTAGCGGGAGCGATGAGCAGTTCTTC. J is TRBJ2-1 and V is TRBV27, with 13 positions matching TRBD2. This CDR3 is 15 amino acids long. Germline CDR1 and CDR2: MNHEY and SMNVEV (reference sequence). V dropped 6 bases and J dropped 8; count of bases not matched to a gene: 7.

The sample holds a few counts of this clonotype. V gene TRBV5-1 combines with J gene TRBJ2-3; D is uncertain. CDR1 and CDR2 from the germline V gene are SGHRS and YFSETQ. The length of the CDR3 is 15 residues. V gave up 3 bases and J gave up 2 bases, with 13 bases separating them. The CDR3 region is CASSSILQDTDTQYF. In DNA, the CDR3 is TGCGCCAGCAGCTCCATTCTTCAGGACACAGATACGCAGTATTTT.

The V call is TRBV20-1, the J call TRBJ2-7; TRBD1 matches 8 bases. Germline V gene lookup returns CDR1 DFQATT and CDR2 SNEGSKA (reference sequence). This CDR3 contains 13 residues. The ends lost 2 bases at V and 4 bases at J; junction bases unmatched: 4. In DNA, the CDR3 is TGCAGTGCTAGAAGTGACAGGGGATACGAGCAGTACTTC. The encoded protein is CSARSDRGYEQYF.

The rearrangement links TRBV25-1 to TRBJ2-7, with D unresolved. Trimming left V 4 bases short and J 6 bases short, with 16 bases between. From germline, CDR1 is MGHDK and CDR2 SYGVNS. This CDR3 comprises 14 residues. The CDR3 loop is CASSAGGTASEQYF. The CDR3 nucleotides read TGTGCCAGCAGTGCTGGCGGTACAGCGTCCGAGCAGTACTTC.

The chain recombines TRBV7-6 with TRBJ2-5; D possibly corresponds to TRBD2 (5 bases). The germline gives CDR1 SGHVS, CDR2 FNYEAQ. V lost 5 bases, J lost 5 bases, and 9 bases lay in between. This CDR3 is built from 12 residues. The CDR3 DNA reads TGTGCCAGCAGCCGGAGGTTGGAGACCCAGTACTTC. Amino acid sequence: CASSRRLETQYF.

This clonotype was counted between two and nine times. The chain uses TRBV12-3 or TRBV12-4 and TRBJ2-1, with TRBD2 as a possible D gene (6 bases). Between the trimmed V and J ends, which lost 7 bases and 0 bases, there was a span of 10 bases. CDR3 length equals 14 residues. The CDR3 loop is CASTDGSSYNEQFF. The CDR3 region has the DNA TGTGCCAGCACCGACGGGAGCTCCTACAATGAGCAGTTCTTC.

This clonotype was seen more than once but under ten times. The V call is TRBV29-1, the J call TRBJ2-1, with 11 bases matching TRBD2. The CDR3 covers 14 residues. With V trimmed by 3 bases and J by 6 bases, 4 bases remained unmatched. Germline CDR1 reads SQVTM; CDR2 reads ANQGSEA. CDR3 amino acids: CSVDGLAGGNEQFF. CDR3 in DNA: TGCAGCGTTGACGGACTAGCGGGTGGCAATGAGCAGTTCTTC.

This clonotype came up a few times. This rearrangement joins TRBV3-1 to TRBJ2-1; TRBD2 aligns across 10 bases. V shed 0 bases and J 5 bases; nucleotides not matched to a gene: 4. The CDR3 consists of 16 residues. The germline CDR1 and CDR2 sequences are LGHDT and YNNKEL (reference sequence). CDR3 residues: CASSQDALAGNNEQFF. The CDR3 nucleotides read TGTGCCAGCAGCCAAGACGCACTAGCGGGAAACAATGAGCAGTTCTTC.

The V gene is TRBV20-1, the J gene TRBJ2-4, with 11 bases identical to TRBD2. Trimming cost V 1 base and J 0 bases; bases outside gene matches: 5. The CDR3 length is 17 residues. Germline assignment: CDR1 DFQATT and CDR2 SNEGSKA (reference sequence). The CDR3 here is CSARGTSGYLAKNIQYF. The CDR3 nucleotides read TGCAGTGCTAGAGGGACTAGCGGGTACCTAGCCAAAAACATTCAGTACTTC.

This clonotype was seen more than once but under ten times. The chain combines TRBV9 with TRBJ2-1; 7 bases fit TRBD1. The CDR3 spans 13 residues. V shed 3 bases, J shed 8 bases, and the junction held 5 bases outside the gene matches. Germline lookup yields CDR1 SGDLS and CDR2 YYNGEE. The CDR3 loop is CASSANQGDEQFF. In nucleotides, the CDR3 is TGTGCCAGCAGCGCGAACCAGGGGGATGAGCAGTTCTTC.

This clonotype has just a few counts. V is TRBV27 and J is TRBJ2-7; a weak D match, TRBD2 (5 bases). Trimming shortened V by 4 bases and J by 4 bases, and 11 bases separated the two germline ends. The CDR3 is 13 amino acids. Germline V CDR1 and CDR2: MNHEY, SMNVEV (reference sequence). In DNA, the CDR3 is TGTGCCAGCAGTTACGGAGCGGAATACGAGCAGTACTTC. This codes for CASSYGAEYEQYF.

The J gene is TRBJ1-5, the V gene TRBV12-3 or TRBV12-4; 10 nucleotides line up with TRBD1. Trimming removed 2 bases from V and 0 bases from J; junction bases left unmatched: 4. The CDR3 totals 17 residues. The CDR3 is CASSLRGQGYSNQPQHF. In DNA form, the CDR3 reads TGTGCCAGCAGTTTACGGGGACAGGGGTATAGCAATCAGCCCCAGCATTTT.

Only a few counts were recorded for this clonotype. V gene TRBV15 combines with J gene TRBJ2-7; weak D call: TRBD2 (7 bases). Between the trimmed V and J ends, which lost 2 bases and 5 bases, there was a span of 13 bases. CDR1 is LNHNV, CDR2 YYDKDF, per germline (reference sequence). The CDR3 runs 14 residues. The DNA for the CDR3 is TGTGCCACCAGCAGACGGGGGGCGCGAAACGAGCAGTACTTC. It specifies CATSRRGARNEQYF.

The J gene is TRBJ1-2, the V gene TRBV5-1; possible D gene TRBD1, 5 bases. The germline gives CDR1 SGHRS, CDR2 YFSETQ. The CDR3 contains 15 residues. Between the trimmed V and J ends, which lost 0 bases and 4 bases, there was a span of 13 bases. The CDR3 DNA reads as TGCGCCAGCAGCTTGGGACAGCCTCGTGGCTATGGCTACACCTTC. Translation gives CASSLGQPRGYGYTF. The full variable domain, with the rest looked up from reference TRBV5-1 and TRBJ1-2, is KAGVTQTPRYLIKTRGQQVTLSCSPISGHRSVSWYQQTPGQGLQFLFEYFSETQRNKGNFPGRFSGRQFSNSRSEMNVSTLELGDSALYLCASSLGQPRGYGYTFGSGTRLTVV.

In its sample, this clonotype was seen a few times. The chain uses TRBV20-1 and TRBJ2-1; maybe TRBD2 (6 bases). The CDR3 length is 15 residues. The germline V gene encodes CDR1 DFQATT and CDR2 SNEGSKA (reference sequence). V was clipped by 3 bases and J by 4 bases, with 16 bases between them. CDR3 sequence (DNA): TGCAGTGCTAGCAAACGGGAGTCGGCTTACAATGAGCAGTTCTTC. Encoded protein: CSASKRESAYNEQFF.

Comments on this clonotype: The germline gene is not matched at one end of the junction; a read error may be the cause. This CDR3 is CACRRTSGRPSPTDTQYF. DNA of the CDR3: TGTGCCTGCAGAAGGACTAGCGGGAGGCCATCCCCCACAGATACGCAGTATTTT. The rearrangement uses TRBV2 and TRBJ2-3; TRBD2 aligns across 14 bases. Germline CDR1 and CDR2: SNHLY and FYNNEI. The CDR3 spans 18 residues.

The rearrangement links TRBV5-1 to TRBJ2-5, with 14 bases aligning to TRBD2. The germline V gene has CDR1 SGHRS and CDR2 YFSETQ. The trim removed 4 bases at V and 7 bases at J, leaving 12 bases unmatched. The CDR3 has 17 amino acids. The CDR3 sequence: CASSPGTSGRLIATQYF. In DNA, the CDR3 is TGCGCCAGCAGCCCTGGGACTAGCGGGAGACTTATCGCGACCCAGTACTTC.

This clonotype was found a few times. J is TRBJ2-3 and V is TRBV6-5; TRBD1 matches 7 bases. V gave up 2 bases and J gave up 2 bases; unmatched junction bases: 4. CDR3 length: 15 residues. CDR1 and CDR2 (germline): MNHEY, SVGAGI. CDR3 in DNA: TGTGCCAGCAGTTACCCCGGGACAGTCACAGATACGCAGTATTTT. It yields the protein CASSYPGTVTDTQYF.

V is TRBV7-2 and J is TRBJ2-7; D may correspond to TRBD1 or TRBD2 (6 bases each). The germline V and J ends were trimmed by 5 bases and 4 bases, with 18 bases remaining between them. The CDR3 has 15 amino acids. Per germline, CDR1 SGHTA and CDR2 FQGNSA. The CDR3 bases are TGTGCCAGCAGCCCGAGGGGGGTACGAGGGTACGAGCAGTACTTC. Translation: CASSPRGVRGYEQYF.

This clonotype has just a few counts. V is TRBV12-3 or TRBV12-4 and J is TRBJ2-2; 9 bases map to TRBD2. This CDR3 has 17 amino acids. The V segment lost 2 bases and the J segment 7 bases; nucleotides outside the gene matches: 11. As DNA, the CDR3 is TGTGCCAGCAGTTTATCTGGCCTAGCGGGAAGTAGCGGGGAGCTGTTTTTT. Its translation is CASSLSGLAGSSGELFF.